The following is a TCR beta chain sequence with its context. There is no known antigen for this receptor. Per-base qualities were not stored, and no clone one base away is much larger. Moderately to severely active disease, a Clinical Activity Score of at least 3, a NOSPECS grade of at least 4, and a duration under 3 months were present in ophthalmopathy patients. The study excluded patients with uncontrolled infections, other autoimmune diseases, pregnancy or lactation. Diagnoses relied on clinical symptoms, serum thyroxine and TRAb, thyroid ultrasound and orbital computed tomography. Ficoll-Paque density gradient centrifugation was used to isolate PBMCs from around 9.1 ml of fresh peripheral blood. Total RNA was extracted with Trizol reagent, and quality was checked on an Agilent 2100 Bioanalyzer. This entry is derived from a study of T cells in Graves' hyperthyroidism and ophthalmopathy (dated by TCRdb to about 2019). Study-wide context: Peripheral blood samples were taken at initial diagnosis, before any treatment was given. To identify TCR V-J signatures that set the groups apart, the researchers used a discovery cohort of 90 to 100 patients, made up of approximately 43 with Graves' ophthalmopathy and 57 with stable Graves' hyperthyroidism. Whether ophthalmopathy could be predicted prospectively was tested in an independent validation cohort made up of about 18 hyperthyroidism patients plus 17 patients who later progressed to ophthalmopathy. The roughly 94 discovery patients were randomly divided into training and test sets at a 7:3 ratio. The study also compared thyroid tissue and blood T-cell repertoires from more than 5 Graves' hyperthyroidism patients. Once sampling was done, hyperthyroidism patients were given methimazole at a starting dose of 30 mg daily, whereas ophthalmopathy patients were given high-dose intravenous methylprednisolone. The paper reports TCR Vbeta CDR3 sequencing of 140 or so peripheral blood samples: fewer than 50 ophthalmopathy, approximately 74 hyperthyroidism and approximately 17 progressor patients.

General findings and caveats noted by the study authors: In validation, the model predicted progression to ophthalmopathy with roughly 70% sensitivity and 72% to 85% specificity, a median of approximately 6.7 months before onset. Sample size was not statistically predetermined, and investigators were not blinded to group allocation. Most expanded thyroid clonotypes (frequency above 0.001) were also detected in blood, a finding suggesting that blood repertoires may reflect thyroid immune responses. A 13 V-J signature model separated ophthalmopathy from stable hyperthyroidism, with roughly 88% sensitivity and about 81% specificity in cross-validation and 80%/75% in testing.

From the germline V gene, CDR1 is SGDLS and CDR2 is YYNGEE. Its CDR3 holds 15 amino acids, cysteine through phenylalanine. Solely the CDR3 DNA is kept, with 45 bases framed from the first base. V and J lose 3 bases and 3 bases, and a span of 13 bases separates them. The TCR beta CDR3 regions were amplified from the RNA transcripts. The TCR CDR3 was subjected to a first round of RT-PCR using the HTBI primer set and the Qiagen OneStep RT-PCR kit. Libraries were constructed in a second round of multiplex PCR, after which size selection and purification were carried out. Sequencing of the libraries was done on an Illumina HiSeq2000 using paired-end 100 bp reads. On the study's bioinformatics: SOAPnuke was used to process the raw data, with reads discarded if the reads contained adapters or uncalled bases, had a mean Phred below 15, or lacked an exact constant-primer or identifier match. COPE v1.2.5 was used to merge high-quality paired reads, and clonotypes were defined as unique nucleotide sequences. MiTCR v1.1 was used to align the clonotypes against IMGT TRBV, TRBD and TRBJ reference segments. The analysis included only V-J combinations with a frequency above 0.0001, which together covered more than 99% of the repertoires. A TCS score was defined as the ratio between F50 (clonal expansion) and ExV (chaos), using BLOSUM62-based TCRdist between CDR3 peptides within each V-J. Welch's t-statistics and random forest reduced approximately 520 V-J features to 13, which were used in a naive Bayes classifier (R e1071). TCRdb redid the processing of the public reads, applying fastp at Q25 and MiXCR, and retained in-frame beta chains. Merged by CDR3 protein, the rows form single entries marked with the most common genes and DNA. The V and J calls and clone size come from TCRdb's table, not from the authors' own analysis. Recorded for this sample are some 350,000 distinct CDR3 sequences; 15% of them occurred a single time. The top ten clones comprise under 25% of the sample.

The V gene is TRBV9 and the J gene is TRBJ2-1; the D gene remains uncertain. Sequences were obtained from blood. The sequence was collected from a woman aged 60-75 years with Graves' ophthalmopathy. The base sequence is TGTGCCAGCAGCGGGTCCCTAGTTAGCTACAATGAGCAGTTCTTC. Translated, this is CASSGSLVSYNEQFF.